These T cell receptor beta chains were read from a single sample in a study of OX40 agonist ivuxolimab in advanced cancers. Profiling relied on immunoSEQ multiplex PCR, and the TCRdb table lists in-frame clones only, not all of them. The table records 50,000 to 70,000 clones, around 80% of them present only once. This specimen consisted of CD4+ or CD8+ T cells sorted from blood, obtained in a trial of the OX40 agonist ivuxolimab. All receptors derive from an adult with an advanced solid tumor such as melanoma, head and neck, liver or kidney cancer. Both conserved end residues are part of each CDR3. Each record gives: CDR3 protein, CDR3 DNA, clone size, V gene, D gene, J gene. The D gene is left open where the match is weak. The size entry is marked missing in some rows and otherwise reads once, few, many or a size class.

CASSTGPEAFF TGTGCCAGCTCTACCGGGCCTGAAGCTTTCTTT NA TRBV18 NA TRBJ1-1
CASSYLAGGYNEQFF TGTGCCAGCAGCTATCTAGCGGGAGGGTACAATGAGCAGTTCTTC once TRBV5-4 TRBD2 TRBJ2-1
CASVGDRADGGTEAFF TGTGCCAGCGTCGGGGACCGAGCCGATGGGGGCACTGAAGCTTTCTTT NA TRBV2 NA TRBJ1-1
CASSPRGDGELFF TGTGCCAGCAGTCCTCGGGGGGACGGGGAGCTGTTTTTT NA TRBV6-6 TRBD2 TRBJ2-2
CASSPLSGTGSYEQYF TGCGCCAGCAGCCCCCTTTCGGGGACAGGGTCCTACGAGCAGTACTTC NA TRBV5-1 TRBD1 TRBJ2-7
CASPDRPDPYEQYF TGTGCCAGCCCGGACAGGCCGGACCCCTACGAGCAGTACTTC few TRBV21-1 NA TRBJ2-7
CASSSTLAGAIYF TGTGCCAGCAGCTCCACCCTCGCGGGCGCCATATATTTT NA TRBV11-3 NA TRBJ1-3
CTSSFADRANTQYF TGCACCAGCAGCTTCGCCGACAGGGCAAATACGCAGTATTTT once TRBV1 NA TRBJ2-3
CASTLRGVLNQPQHF TGTGCCAGTACTCTGCGAGGGGTCCTCAATCAGCCCCAGCATTTT NA TRBV19 NA TRBJ1-5
CASSFPRVGAAPGELFF TGCGCCAGCAGCTTCCCACGTGTTGGTGCCGCACCCGGGGAGCTGTTTTTT once TRBV5-1 NA TRBJ2-2
CASSLQGLERQPQHF TGTGCCAGTAGTCTACAGGGTTTGGAAAGGCAGCCCCAGCATTTT NA TRBV19 NA TRBJ1-5
CASSSGGPTDTQYF TGTGCCAGCAGCTCGGGTGGACCCACAGATACGCAGTATTTT NA TRBV7-9 NA TRBJ2-3
CASSMPGQQETQYF TGCGCCAGCAGCATGCCGGGACAGCAAGAGACCCAGTACTTC NA TRBV5-1 TRBD1 TRBJ2-5
CASSRDRGWSGNTIYF TGTGCCAGCAGCCGTGACAGGGGGTGGTCTGGAAACACCATATATTTT NA TRBV5-7 TRBD1 TRBJ1-3
CASSEYRGEPQHF TGTGCCAGCAGTGAGTACAGGGGTGAGCCCCAGCATTTT NA TRBV6-1 TRBD1 TRBJ1-5
CASSLGDQPQHF TGTGCCAGCTCACTTGGAGATCAGCCCCAGCATTTT NA TRBV18 NA TRBJ1-5
CASSSVLDQGYGYGYTF TGTGCCAGCAGTTCCGTCCTTGACCAGGGTTATGGGTATGGCTACACCTTC NA TRBV11-2 NA TRBJ1-2
CASSEITGADTQYF TGTGCCAGCAGTGAAATCACAGGGGCAGATACGCAGTATTTT NA TRBV6-1 TRBD1 TRBJ2-3
CAISVQGTGGYEQYF TGTGCCATCAGTGTTCAAGGGACAGGGGGCTACGAGCAGTACTTC NA TRBV10-3 TRBD1 TRBJ2-7
CASTIQGRLTEVSGYTF TGTGCCAGCACCATCCAGGGACGGTTAACAGAAGTGAGTGGCTACACCTTC NA TRBV27 NA TRBJ1-2
CASRALGGTDTQYF TGTGCCAGCAGAGCCTTAGGAGGGACAGATACGCAGTATTTT NA TRBV9 NA TRBJ2-3
CASSRLAEETQYF TGTGCCAGCAGCCGACTAGCCGAAGAGACCCAGTACTTC NA TRBV7-9 TRBD2 TRBJ2-5
CASSPLAGGTGELFF TGTGCTAGCAGCCCTCTAGCGGGGGGCACCGGGGAGCTGTTTTTT NA TRBV7-7 TRBD2 TRBJ2-2
CASTWGGPMNTEAFF TGTGCCAGCACCTGGGGGGGGCCGATGAACACTGAAGCTTTCTTT NA TRBV28 NA TRBJ1-1
CASSLVGEGQYF TGTGCCAGCAGCTTAGTAGGCGAGGGGCAGTACTTC NA TRBV7-6 NA TRBJ2-5
CASSFLRTYEQYF TGTGCCAGCAGCTTCCTACGCACCTACGAGCAGTACTTC NA TRBV7-9 NA TRBJ2-7
CSVEGTFGQYF TGCAGCGTTGAGGGGACTTTCGGGCAGTACTTC NA TRBV29-1 NA TRBJ2-7
CASSQTSDEQYF TGTGCCAGCAGCCAAACTAGCGACGAGCAGTACTTC NA TRBV11-3 TRBD2 TRBJ2-7
CAGLEVSETLENTIYF TGTGCCGGCCTTGAGGTGTCAGAGACTTTGGAAAACACCATATATTTT NA TRBV6-9 NA TRBJ1-3
CASSLLAGFTDTQYF TGTGCCAGCAGCTTACTAGCGGGATTCACAGATACGCAGTATTTT NA TRBV7-9 TRBD2 TRBJ2-3
CARGGGAETQYF TGTGCCCGAGGGGGGGGCGCGGAGACCCAGTACTTC NA TRBV30 NA TRBJ2-5